This is a list of T cell receptor beta chains from one sample in a study of beta chain features in type 1 diabetes. The repertoire was sequenced with immunoSEQ multiplex PCR; TCRdb's copy has only in-frame clones and lacks some. The table lists around 290,000 clones, roughly 8% of them singletons. What was sequenced was central memory CD4+ T cells from blood. The receptors were gathered from a woman between 18 and 30 years old in good health. CDR3s include the opening cysteine and the closing phenylalanine or tryptophan. D genes are given only for firm matches. Only some rows state a clone size, as once, few, many or a class for expanded clones.

J gene | D gene | CDR3 length | V gene | clone size | CDR3 DNA | CDR3 protein
TRBJ2-6 | - | 16 | TRBV5-1 | - | TGCGCCAGCAGTCGGGACCCCCAGGCTGGGGCCAACGTCCTGACTTTC | CASSRDPQAGANVLTF
TRBJ2-1 | - | 13 | TRBV2 | many | TGTGCCAGCGTGGTTAGCAGGGACAATGAGCAGTTCTTC | CASVVSRDNEQFF
TRBJ2-5 | TRBD1 | 14 | TRBV18 | - | TGTGCCAGCTCACCCTGGGACAGACAAGAGACCCAGTACTTC | CASSPWDRQETQYF
TRBJ2-1 | TRBD2 | 15 | TRBV7-8 | few | TGTGCCAGCAGCCCTAGCGGGGGGGCCCTCAATGAGCAGTTCTTC | CASSPSGGALNEQFF
TRBJ2-7 | TRBD1 | 16 | TRBV11-2 | few | TGTGCCAGCAGCGCCCGGGGACAGCTCCTGTCCTACGAGCAGTACTTC | CASSARGQLLSYEQYF
TRBJ2-3 | - | 12 | TRBV6-5 | - | TGTGCCGCCGGGTCTAGCACAGATACGCAGTATTTT | CAAGSSTDTQYF
TRBJ1-6 | - | 13 | TRBV27 | - | TGTGCCAGCAGTTTGGGTGGGACTTCACCCCTCCACTTT | CASSLGGTSPLHF
TRBJ1-2 | - | 14 | TRBV10-1 | few | TGCGCCAGCACCCACAGGGAGGGTAACTATGGCTACACCTTC | CASTHREGNYGYTF
TRBJ1-5 | TRBD1 | 14 | TRBV2 | - | TGTGCCAGCAGCCGACAGGGGTTAAATCAGCCCCAGCATTTT | CASSRQGLNQPQHF
TRBJ1-5 | - | 15 | TRBV6-5 | few | TGTGCCAGCAGTTACCGACAGTATAGCAATCAGCCCCAGCATTTT | CASSYRQYSNQPQHF
TRBJ2-5 | - | 13 | TRBV28 | few | TGTGCCAGCAGTTCGGGTACTCAAGAGACCCAGTACTTC | CASSSGTQETQYF
TRBJ2-4 | TRBD2 | 16 | TRBV2 | - | TGTGCCAGCAGTGCCCGACTAGCGGGAGCCCGGTACATTCAGTACTTC | CASSARLAGARYIQYF
TRBJ2-7 | - | 15 | TRBV19 | - | TGTGCCAGTAGACCGTCAGGAATAAAACCCTACGAGCAGTACTTC | CASRPSGIKPYEQYF
TRBJ2-7 | - | 8 | TRBV20-1 | - | TGCAGTGCTATCCCGCCCCACTTC | CSAIPPHF
TRBJ2-3 | TRBD2 | 15 | TRBV9 | few | TGTGCCAGCCGAGCGGGGGGGCAGGGCACAGATACGCAGTATTTT | CASRAGGQGTDTQYF
TRBJ1-1 | - | 13 | TRBV13 | - | TGTGCCAGCAGCACCGTCCTGAACACTGAAGCTTTCTTT | CASSTVLNTEAFF
TRBJ1-1 | TRBD1 | 15 | TRBV6-1 | few | TGTGCCAGCAGTGAGGAGACAGGGGGATACACTGAAGCTTTCTTT | CASSEETGGYTEAFF
TRBJ1-4 | - | 16 | TRBV4-3 | few | TGCGCCAGCAGCCAAGGTTTCAGGGTTACCAATGAAAAACTGTTTTTT | CASSQGFRVTNEKLFF
TRBJ2-7 | - | 13 | TRBV2 | few | TGTGCCAGCAGTGAGCAGGTATACTACGAGCAGTACTTC | CASSEQVYYEQYF
TRBJ2-1 | TRBD2 | 15 | TRBV18 | few | TGTGCCAGCGCAGCCGGACTAGCGGGAGGGGATGAGCAGTTCTTC | CASAAGLAGGDEQFF
TRBJ1-5 | - | 14 | TRBV27 | few | TGTGCCAGCAGACCAGACAGCGGGTTAGCGGCCCAGCATTTT | CASRPDSGLAAQHF
TRBJ2-1 | TRBD1 | 16 | TRBV4-3 | - | TGCGCCAGCAGCCAAGATAGGGGACAGGGAAGCAATGAGCAGTTCTTC | CASSQDRGQGSNEQFF
TRBJ2-1 | - | 11 | TRBV18 | - | TGTGCCAGCTCACTGCCAAATGAGCAGTTCTTC | CASSLPNEQFF
TRBJ2-1 | - | 13 | TRBV7-2 | few | TGTGCCAGCAGCTTTAAGGCCGGGACAGAGCAGTTCTTC | CASSFKAGTEQFF
TRBJ2-1 | - | 15 | TRBV7-2 | few | TGTGCCAGCAGCTTAGCGGGGGGTGACCAAGGTGAGCAGTTCTTC | CASSLAGGDQGEQFF
TRBJ1-5 | TRBD1 | 15 | TRBV4-2 | - | TGTGCCAGCAGCCAAGGGGACAGGGGTCGGCAGCCCCAGCATTTT | CASSQGDRGRQPQHF
TRBJ2-4 | TRBD1 | 15 | TRBV6-1 | - | TGTGCCAGCAGGATAACCGGGACAGGGAGGGACATTCAGTACTTC | CASRITGTGRDIQYF
TRBJ2-5 | - | 12 | TRBV7-9 | few | TGTGCCAGCAGCCCAAAGGGGGAGACCCAGTACTTC | CASSPKGETQYF
TRBJ1-4 | - | 14 | TRBV2 | few | TGTGCCAGCAGTGTCGGAAGGGGTAATGAAAAACTGTTTTTT | CASSVGRGNEKLFF
TRBJ2-5 | TRBD2 | 16 | TRBV5-6 | - | TGTGCCAGCAGCTTAGGTCTCTCCCTGGACGGGGGGGCCCAGTACTTC | CASSLGLSLDGGAQYF
TRBJ2-3 | - | 11 | TRBV6-5 | - | TGTGCCAGCGGCCAGGCAGATACGCAGTATTTT | CASGQADTQYF
TRBJ1-2 | TRBD1 | 15 | TRBV27 | few | TGTGCCAGCAGTTCCCGGGACAGGGTTGGCTATGGCTACACCTTC | CASSSRDRVGYGYTF
TRBJ2-7 | TRBD2 | 20 | TRBV5-1 | - | TGCGCCAGCAGCTTGGAACCCTTCGGACTAGCGGGAGGGTGGGGCTACGAGCAGTACTTC | CASSLEPFGLAGGWGYEQYF
TRBJ1-2 | - | 13 | TRBV30 | - | TGTGCCTGGAGTGTAACAGCCCTTTATGGCTACACCTTC | CAWSVTALYGYTF
TRBJ2-3 | - | 15 | TRBV18 | - | TGTGCCAGCTCACCAGATTACCTAACCACAGATACGCAGTATTTT | CASSPDYLTTDTQYF
TRBJ1-5 | - | 12 | TRBV7-9 | few | TGTGCCAGCAGCTTAAATATCCAGCCCCAGCATTTT | CASSLNIQPQHF